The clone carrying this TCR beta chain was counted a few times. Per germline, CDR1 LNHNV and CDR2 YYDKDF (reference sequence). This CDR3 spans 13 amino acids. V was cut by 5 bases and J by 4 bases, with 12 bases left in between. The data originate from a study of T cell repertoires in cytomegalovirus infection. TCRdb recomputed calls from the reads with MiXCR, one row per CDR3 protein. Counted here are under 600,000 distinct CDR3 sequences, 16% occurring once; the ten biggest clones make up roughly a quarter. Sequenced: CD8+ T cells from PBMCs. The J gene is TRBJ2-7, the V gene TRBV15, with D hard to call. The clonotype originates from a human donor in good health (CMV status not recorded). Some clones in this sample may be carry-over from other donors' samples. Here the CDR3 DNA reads TGTGCCACCAGCGGGTCAGAGAGTTACGAGCAGTACTTC. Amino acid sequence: CATSGSESYEQYF.